The 18 T cell receptor beta chains below were found in one sample sequenced in a study of Graves' ophthalmopathy and Graves' hyperthyroidism (dated by TCRdb to about 2018). The sequencer was an Illumina HiSeq 2000. TCR beta CDR3 regions were amplified from RNA transcripts for repertoire sequencing. HTBI primers and the Qiagen OneStep RT-PCR kit were used in a first-round RT-PCR, which was followed by a second-round multiplex PCR, size selection and purification. TCRdb reanalyzed the raw reads on its own, using fastp at Q25 for trimming and MiXCR for clone calling, and kept in-frame beta chains. Each entry merges the rows of one CDR3 protein and shows their most common DNA and genes. This sample is represented by around 520,000 distinct CDR3 sequences; approximately 35% of them were singletons. The ten largest clones take up 3.5% to 5% of the sample. Sequencing was done on a sample of peripheral blood or thyroid tissue (not recorded which). These receptors all stem from an adult man with Graves' hyperthyroidism.

This clonotype came up many times. It may be a read error: a sequence one base away is much more abundant. The chain carries TRBV11-1 and TRBJ1-1, with a weak D call TRBD1 (5 bases). Germline V CDR1 and CDR2: SGHAT, FQDESV (reference sequence). Between the trimmed V and J ends, which lost 1 base and 0 bases, there was a span of 9 bases. CDR3 length: 15 amino acids. This CDR3 reads CASSLGEGMNTEAFF. The CDR3 DNA reads as TGTGCCAGCAGCTTAGGAGAGGGGATGAACACTGAAGCTTTCTTT.

This chain connects TRBV2 to TRBJ2-5; 7 bases fit TRBD1. Germline CDR1 and CDR2: SNHLY and FYNNEI. V lost 5 bases to trimming and J lost 2 bases; unmatched junction nucleotides: 8. The CDR3 is 15 amino acids. The CDR3 sequence: CASSLQGHTQETQYF. DNA of the CDR3: TGTGCCAGCAGTTTACAGGGGCATACACAAGAGACCCAGTACTTC.

This clonotype has ten or more counts. The chain links TRBV12-3 or TRBV12-4 to TRBJ1-6; a possible D gene is TRBD1 (5 bases). V lost 7 bases to trimming and J lost 8 bases, with 12 bases between them. The length of the CDR3 is 13 residues. DNA of the CDR3: TGTGCCAGCAACCGGGACCAAGATTCACCCCTCCACTTT. Its protein is CASNRDQDSPLHF.

This clonotype was observed a single time. A single base separates this from a much larger clone, so it may be a read error. In this CDR3 the conserved last residue, phenylalanine or tryptophan, is missing, so a read error is likely. The genes are TRBV12-3 or TRBV12-4 and TRBJ1-2, with TRBD1 matching 8 bases. With V trimmed by 10 bases and J by 2 bases, 3 bases remained unmatched. CDR3 size: 12 residues. The CDR3 region has the DNA TGTGCCACCCAGGGGGCCAACTATGGCTACACCTCC. It encodes CATQGANYGYTS.

CDR3 in DNA: TGCAGCGTTAACCCCGGGACTAGCGGGAGGGAGACCCAGTACTTC. It codes for CSVNPGTSGRETQYF. The chain carries TRBV29-1 and TRBJ2-5; TRBD2 matches at 15 bases. V gave up 5 bases and J gave up 5 bases; unmatched junction bases: 6. The germline gives CDR1 SQVTM, CDR2 ANQGSEA. This CDR3 has 15 amino acids.

In this sample, this clonotype turned up many times. This chain links TRBV29-1 with TRBJ2-5, with a possible D match to TRBD2 (5 bases). Germline assignment: CDR1 SQVTM and CDR2 ANQGSEA. V lost 4 bases to trimming and J lost 4 bases, with 7 bases between them. CDR3 length: 11 residues. The CDR3 here is CSVVRVETQYF. In DNA, the CDR3 is TGCAGCGTTGTGAGGGTAGAGACCCAGTACTTC. Variable domain in full (rest from reference TRBV29-1 and TRBJ2-5): SAVISQKPSRDICQRGTSLTIQCQVDSQVTMMFWYRQQPGQSLTLIATANQGSEATYESGFVIDKFPISRPNLTFSTLTVSNMSPEDSSIYLCSVVRVETQYFGPGTRLLVL.

This clonotype was recorded many times. V is TRBV5-8 and J is TRBJ2-5; no clear D. The CDR3 contains 14 residues. Germline-derived CDR1 and CDR2 are SGHTS and YDEGEE. Trimming removed 1 base at V and 0 bases at J, with 7 bases between. CDR3 nucleotide sequence: TGTGCCAGCAGCTTGTCGGCAGACCAAGAGACCCAGTACTTC. This translates into CASSLSADQETQYF.

The J gene is TRBJ2-2, the V gene TRBV11-2, with D possibly matching TRBD2 (6 bases). Germline loops: CDR1 SGHAT, CDR2 FQNNGV. Trimming removed 4 bases at V and 4 bases at J, with 10 bases between. CDR3 length: 14 residues. The CDR3 nucleotides are TGTGCCAGCAGCTCCCTGCGGGGCACCGGGGAGCTGTTTTTT. It is translated as CASSSLRGTGELFF.

V is TRBV20-1 and J is TRBJ2-5; TRBD2 agrees at 8 bases. The assigned J gene may be wrong: the sequence end matches TRBJ2-1 better. CDR3 length: 14 residues. CDR1 DFQATT and CDR2 SNEGSKA come from the germline V gene (reference sequence). The CDR3 DNA follows: TGCAGTGCTAGGCGGGGGGAGGGCCACAATGAGCAGTTCTTC. Translation: CSARRGEGHNEQFF.

This clonotype was picked up many times. The chain couples TRBV12-3 or TRBV12-4 to TRBJ1-5; D may be TRBD1 (5 bases). V lost 3 bases, J lost 5 bases, and 14 bases lay in between. The CDR3 loop spans 15 amino acids. CDR3 DNA sequence: TGTGCCAGCAGTTTCGGGGCAGGGATCGATCAGCCCCAGCATTTT. Its protein product is CASSFGAGIDQPQHF.

The table lists this clonotype with many counts. This chain uses TRBV29-1 with TRBJ2-7; TRBD2 matches at 11 bases. The germline CDR1 and CDR2 sequences are SQVTM and ANQGSEA. The CDR3 loop spans 14 amino acids. With 5 bases clipped from V and 3 bases from J, the junction kept 6 bases outside the gene matches. The CDR3 region is CSVTVGTSGYEQYF. Written as DNA, the CDR3 is TGCAGCGTTACGGTTGGGACTAGCGGCTACGAGCAGTACTTC.

This rearrangement joins TRBV12-3 or TRBV12-4 to TRBJ2-2; weak D call: TRBD2 (5 bases). V shed 3 bases and J shed 2 bases, with 19 bases lying between them. The CDR3 consists of 18 residues. This chain's CDR3 is CASSFRSLGLANTGELFF. CDR3 in DNA: TGTGCCAGCAGTTTCCGATCGCTCGGACTGGCAAACACCGGGGAGCTGTTTTTT.

The chain has TRBV19 and TRBJ2-1; TRBD2 matches 14 bases. The length of the CDR3 is 19 residues. Germline V gene lookup returns CDR1 LNHDA and CDR2 SQIVND (reference sequence). V shed 7 bases, J shed 2 bases, and the junction held 13 bases outside the gene matches. As DNA, the CDR3 is TGTGCCAGTATCGCCGGGACTAGCGGGAGAGGGGGGACCTACAATGAGCAGTTCTTC. Amino acid sequence: CASIAGTSGRGGTYNEQFF.

This clonotype was detected only a few times. The genes are TRBV7-9 and TRBJ2-7; D gene unclear. There are 14 residues in the CDR3. V shed 3 bases and J shed 2 bases, with 11 bases lying between them. Germline values: CDR1 SEHNR, CDR2 FQNEAQ (reference sequence). CDR3 sequence: CASSFQADTYEQYF. The CDR3 region has the DNA TGTGCCAGCAGCTTCCAGGCGGATACCTACGAGCAGTACTTC.

This clonotype was found many times. V gene TRBV24-1 combines with J gene TRBJ2-2; D not certain. V was shortened by 9 bases and J by 0 bases, with 7 bases between the two germline ends. This CDR3 has 13 residues. Germline V gene lookup returns CDR1 KGHDR and CDR2 SFDVKD. CDR3 DNA sequence: TGTGCCACCGGTGGTCCGAACACCGGGGAGCTGTTTTTT. Its translation is CATGGPNTGELFF.

The chain carries TRBV15 and TRBJ2-1; the D is unclear. CDR3 length equals 15 residues. Germline CDR1 reads LNHNV; CDR2 reads YYDKDF (reference sequence). Trimming took off 6 bases at V and 8 bases at J, with 20 bases between the two ends. The CDR3 bases are TGTGCCACCAGAGCGCTCCCCCGACCGGTCGATGAGCAGTTCTTC. Translation: CATRALPRPVDEQFF.

As concerns this clonotype: One junction end disagrees with the germline gene, perhaps due to a read error. The rearrangement uses TRBV7-9 and TRBJ2-5; D perhaps matches TRBD2 (5 bases). Per the germline V gene, CDR1 is SEHNR and CDR2 is FQNEAQ (reference sequence). This CDR3 has 15 amino acids. DNA for the CDR3: TGCGCCAGCAGCCCCCGGACTGTAGCTTTAGAGGCCCAGTACTTC. Amino acids: CASSPRTVALEAQYF.

This clonotype appeared many times. The chain has TRBV7-2 and TRBJ1-1; 10 bases are a match to TRBD1. Per the germline V gene, CDR1 is SGHTA and CDR2 is FQGNSA. The CDR3 sequence is 15 residues long. Unmatched junction bases numbered 4, after V lost 1 base and J lost 5 bases. The CDR3 sequence: CASSLGGQGRTEAFF. The CDR3 DNA follows: TGTGCCAGCAGCTTAGGGGGACAGGGGCGGACTGAAGCTTTCTTT.